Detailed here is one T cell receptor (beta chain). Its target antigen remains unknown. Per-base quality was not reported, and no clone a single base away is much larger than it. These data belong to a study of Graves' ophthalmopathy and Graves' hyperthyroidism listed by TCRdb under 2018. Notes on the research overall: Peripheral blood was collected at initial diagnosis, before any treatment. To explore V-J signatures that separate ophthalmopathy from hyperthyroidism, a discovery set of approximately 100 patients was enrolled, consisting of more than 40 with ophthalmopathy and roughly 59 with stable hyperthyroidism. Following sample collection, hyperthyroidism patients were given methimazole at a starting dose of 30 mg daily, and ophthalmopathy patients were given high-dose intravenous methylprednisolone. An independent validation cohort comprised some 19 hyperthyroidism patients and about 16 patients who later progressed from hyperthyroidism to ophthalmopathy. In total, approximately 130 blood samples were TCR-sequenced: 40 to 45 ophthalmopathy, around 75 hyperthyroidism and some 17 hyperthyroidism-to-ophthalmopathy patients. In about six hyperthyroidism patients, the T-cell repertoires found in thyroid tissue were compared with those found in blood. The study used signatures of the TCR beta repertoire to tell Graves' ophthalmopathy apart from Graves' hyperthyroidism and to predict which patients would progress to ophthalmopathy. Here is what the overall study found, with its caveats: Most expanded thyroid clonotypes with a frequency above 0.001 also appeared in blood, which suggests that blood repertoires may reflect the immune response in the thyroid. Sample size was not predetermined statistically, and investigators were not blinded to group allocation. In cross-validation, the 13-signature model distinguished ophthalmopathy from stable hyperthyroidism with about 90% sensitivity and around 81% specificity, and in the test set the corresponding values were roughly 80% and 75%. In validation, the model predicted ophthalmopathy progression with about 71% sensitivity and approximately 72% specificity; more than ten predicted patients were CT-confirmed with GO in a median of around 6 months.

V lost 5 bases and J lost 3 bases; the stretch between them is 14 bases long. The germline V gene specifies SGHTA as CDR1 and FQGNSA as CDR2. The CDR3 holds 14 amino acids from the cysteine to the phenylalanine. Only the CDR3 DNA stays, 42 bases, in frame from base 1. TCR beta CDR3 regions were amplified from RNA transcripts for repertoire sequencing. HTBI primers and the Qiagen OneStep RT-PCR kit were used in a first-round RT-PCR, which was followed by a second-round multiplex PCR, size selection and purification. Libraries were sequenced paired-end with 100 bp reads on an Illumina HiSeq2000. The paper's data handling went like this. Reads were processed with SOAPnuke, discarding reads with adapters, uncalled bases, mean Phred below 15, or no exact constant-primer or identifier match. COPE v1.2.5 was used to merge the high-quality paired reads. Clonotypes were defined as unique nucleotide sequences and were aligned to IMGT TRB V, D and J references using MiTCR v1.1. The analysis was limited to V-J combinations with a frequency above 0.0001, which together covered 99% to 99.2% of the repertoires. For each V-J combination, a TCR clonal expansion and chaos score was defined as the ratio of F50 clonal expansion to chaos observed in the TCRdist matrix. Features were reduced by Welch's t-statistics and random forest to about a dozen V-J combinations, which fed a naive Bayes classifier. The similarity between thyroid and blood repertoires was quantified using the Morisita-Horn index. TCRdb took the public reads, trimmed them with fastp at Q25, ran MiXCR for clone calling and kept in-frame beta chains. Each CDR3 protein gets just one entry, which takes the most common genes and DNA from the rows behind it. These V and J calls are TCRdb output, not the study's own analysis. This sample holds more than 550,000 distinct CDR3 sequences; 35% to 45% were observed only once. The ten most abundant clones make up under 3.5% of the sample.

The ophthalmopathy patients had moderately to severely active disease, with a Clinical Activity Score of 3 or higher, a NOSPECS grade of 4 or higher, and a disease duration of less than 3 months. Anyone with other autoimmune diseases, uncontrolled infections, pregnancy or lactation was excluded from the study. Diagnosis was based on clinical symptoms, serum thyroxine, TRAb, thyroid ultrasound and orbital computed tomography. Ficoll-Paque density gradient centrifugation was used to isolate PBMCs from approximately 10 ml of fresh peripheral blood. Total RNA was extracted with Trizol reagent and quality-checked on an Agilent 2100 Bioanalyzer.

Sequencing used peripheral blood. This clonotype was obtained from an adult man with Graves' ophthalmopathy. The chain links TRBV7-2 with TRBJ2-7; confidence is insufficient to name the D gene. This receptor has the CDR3 CASSHEAQFYEQYF. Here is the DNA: TGTGCCAGCAGCCACGAGGCACAGTTCTACGAGCAGTACTTC. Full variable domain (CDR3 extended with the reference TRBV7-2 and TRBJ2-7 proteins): GAGVSQSPSNKVTEKGKDVELRCDPISGHTALYWYRQSLGQGLEFLIYFQGNSAPDKSGLPSDRFSAERTGGSVSTLTIQRTQQEDSAVYLCASSHEAQFYEQYFGPGTRLTVT.